The subject of this entry is one T cell receptor (beta chain). Its cognate antigen is unknown. Once obtained from cultured CD4+ T cells, the DNA was sequenced using the Oncomine TCR Beta short-read assay. TCRdb independently ran MiXCR on the PCR reads; one entry per CDR3 protein. Among some 16,000 distinct CDR3 sequences listed, around 58% were seen once. Regarding treatment: approximately nine-day PBMC culture with coronavirus spike peptide pools or control peptides (ViraFEST assay). Patients returned positive PCR results between March and December 2020, earlier than US Alpha, Beta and Delta variants. Researchers reported culturing over 1.5 million PBMCs per well with roughly 10 IU/ml IL-2 and 8 to 10 ug/ml peptide pools. The CDR3 contains 14 residues. Germline assignment: CDR1 MNHEY and CDR2 SMNVEV (reference sequence). Trimming took off 8 bases at V and 4 bases at J, with 17 bases between the two ends.

The entry originates in a study of vaccination and CD4 T cells after COVID-19. The sequenced material came from CD4+ T cells from blood, cultured in vitro. This clonotype was sampled from a human donor who had recovered from COVID-19. The V and J genes are TRBV27 and TRBJ1-1; possibly TRBD1 for D (5 bases). The CDR3 here is CASSLMGGGTEAFF. The CDR3 bases are TGTGCCAGCTCCCTGATGGGGGGGGGCACTGAAGCTTTCTTT.